Below, 17 T cell receptor beta chains from the same sample are listed, as sequenced in a study of Ad26.COV2.S vaccination and SARS-CoV-2 variants. As to treatment: roughly 19 received Ad26.COV2.S at low or high dose, single or two shots; 5 received placebo; per-sample allocation not given. At day 63 after the first vaccine or placebo injection, samples were drawn. Sequencing was performed with immunoSEQ multiplex PCR; in TCRdb, only in-frame clones are kept and a portion is missing. The sample shows 350,000 to 600,000 clones, 80% to 90% of them seen only once. The starting material was peripheral blood, obtained in a trial of Ad26.COV2.S vaccine versus placebo. The receptors were sampled from a person between 18 and 65 years old who received the Ad26.COV2.S COVID-19 vaccine or a placebo.

The chain carries TRBV6-5 and TRBJ1-2; 10 nucleotides align to TRBD1. This CDR3 comprises 14 residues. Germline V lookup: CDR1 MNHEY, CDR2 SVGAGI. V lost 6 bases to trimming and J lost 4 bases; unmatched junction nucleotides: 5. CDR3 coding DNA: TGTGCCAGCAGGACAGGGGGCGCCGGCTATGGCTACACCTTC. Translating it yields CASRTGGAGYGYTF.

This clone was seen a few times. The chain has TRBV27 and TRBJ1-2, with 9 bases matching TRBD1. Looked up from germline, CDR1 is MNHEY and CDR2 is SMNVEV (reference sequence). V lost 3 bases and J lost 1; bases outside the gene matches: 12. CDR3 size: 18 residues. The CDR3 nucleotides read TGTGCCAGCAGTTTTTACGGGACAGGGAAATTGGGTAACTATGGCTACACCTTC. Amino acids: CASSFYGTGKLGNYGYTF.

This clone was picked up one time. This chain's CDR3 is CSVEEGIGRTVEQYF. The CDR3 DNA follows: TGCAGCGTTGAAGAAGGGATAGGTAGAACCGTCGAGCAGTACTTC. The genes are TRBV29-1 and TRBJ2-7; no firm D call. CDR3 length equals 15 residues. Per germline, CDR1 SQVTM and CDR2 ANQGSEA. Trimming stripped 0 bases from V and 6 bases from J, with 18 bases between.

In this sample, this clone turned up a few times. The chain has TRBV30 and TRBJ1-6; no firm D call. Germline V gives CDR1 GTSNPN, CDR2 SVGIG (reference sequence). V lost 3 bases and J 7 bases, leaving 22 bases between the germline ends. This CDR3 has 17 amino acids. The CDR3 bases are TGTGCCTGGAGGGGCCCGTTAGCAGGCCGGCCCAATTCACCCCTCCACTTT. Translating it yields CAWRGPLAGRPNSPLHF. Together with reference TRBV30 and TRBJ1-6, the CDR3 gives the full variable domain: SQTIHQWPATLVQPVGSPLSLECTVEGTSNPNLYWYRQAAGRGLQLLFYSVGIGQISSEVPQNLSASRPQDRQFILSSKKLLLSDSGFYLCAWRGPLAGRPNSPLHFGNGTRLTVT.

This chain connects TRBV6-1 to TRBJ2-1; D might be TRBD1 (5 bases). The CDR3 consists of 14 residues. The V gene lost 3 bases and the J gene lost 8 bases, with 14 bases spanning the gap. Per germline, CDR1 MNHNS and CDR2 SASEGT. Here the CDR3 DNA reads TGTGCCAGCAGTGATTCGCAGGGTGCGGATGAGCAGTTCTTC. Translation: CASSDSQGADEQFF.

The rearrangement uses TRBV6-2 or TRBV6-3 and TRBJ1-3; D is unclear. Trimming cost V 2 bases and J 7 bases, with 9 bases left between them. The CDR3 is made up of 13 amino acids. CDR1 is MNHEY, CDR2 SVGEGT, per germline. The CDR3 bases are TGTGCCAGCAGTTACGCGGGGTGGAACACCATATATTTT. Protein: CASSYAGWNTIYF.

As regards this clone: A junction end diverges from the germline sequence, so it may reflect a read error. J is TRBJ1-1 and V is TRBV3-1 (or the pseudogene TRBV3-2), with a tentative D call TRBD1 (6 bases). The CDR3 contains 13 residues. Looked up from germline, CDR1 is LGHDT and CDR2 is YNNKEL (reference sequence). DNA of the CDR3: TGTGCCAGCAGCCAAGTGCCTCAGTTAGGGACACAGTTT. Amino acids: CASSQVPQLGTQF.

The rearrangement links TRBV2 to TRBJ2-7; no firm D call. CDR1 and CDR2 (germline): SNHLY, FYNNEI. V shed 5 bases and J shed 5 bases, with 7 bases lying between them. This CDR3 contains 11 residues. This chain's CDR3 is CASSSTDEQYF. CDR3 bases: TGTGCCAGCAGTTCGACCGACGAGCAGTACTTC.

With regard to this clone: The sample contains more than one DNA sequence encoding this CDR3. V is TRBV19 and J is TRBJ2-4, with 14 bases identical to TRBD2. With V trimmed by 4 bases and J by 0 bases, 5 bases remained unmatched. CDR1 is LNHDA and CDR2 is SQIVND in the germline V gene (reference sequence). The length of the CDR3 is 18 residues. The CDR3: CASSTRTSGGLAKNIQYF. The CDR3 coding sequence is TGTGCCAGTAGTACAAGGACTAGCGGGGGGCTAGCCAAAAACATTCAGTACTTC.

The V gene is TRBV18, the J gene TRBJ2-1, with D tentatively TRBD1 (6 bases). Germline V lookup: CDR1 KGHSH, CDR2 LQKENI. Between the trimmed V and J ends, which lost 3 bases and 3 bases, there was a span of 12 bases. The CDR3 covers 15 residues. The CDR3 spells CASSPSTGFYNEQFF. The CDR3 coding sequence is TGTGCCAGCTCACCTTCTACAGGGTTCTACAATGAGCAGTTCTTC. The variable domain in full, with the rest retrieved from reference TRBV18 and TRBJ2-1, is NAGVMQNPRHLVRRRGQEARLRCSPMKGHSHVYWYRQLPEEGLKFMVYLQKENIIDESGMPKERFSAEFPKEGPSILRIQQVVRGDSAAYFCASSPSTGFYNEQFFGPGTRLTVL.

This chain connects TRBV28 to TRBJ2-5; D gene unclear. The germline V and J ends were trimmed by 1 base and 5 bases, with 14 bases remaining between them. The germline V gene has CDR1 MDHEN and CDR2 SYDVKM. CDR3 length: 15 residues. CDR3 sequence: CASSLSGLRYETQYF. In DNA, the CDR3 is TGTGCCAGCAGTTTATCGGGTTTACGATACGAGACCCAGTACTTC.

V gene TRBV7-2 combines with J gene TRBJ2-5; maybe TRBD2 (5 bases). The CDR3 has 15 residues. The germline CDR1 and CDR2 sequences are SGHTA and FQGNSA. V lost 5 bases and J lost 2, with 15 bases in between. CDR3 bases: TGTGCCAGCAGCACACAACCGGACTTACAAGAGACCCAGTACTTC. Protein sequence: CASSTQPDLQETQYF. The variable domain in full, completed from reference TRBV7-2 and TRBJ2-5, reads GAGVSQSPSNKVTEKGKDVELRCDPISGHTALYWYRQSLGQGLEFLIYFQGNSAPDKSGLPSDRFSAERTGGSVSTLTIQRTQQEDSAVYLCASSTQPDLQETQYFGPGTRLLVL.

This chain connects TRBV27 to TRBJ1-1; 7 bases fit TRBD1. The CDR3 is 16 residues long. The V and J ends lost 2 bases and 4 bases, in that order; junction bases with no gene match: 10. Germline V lookup: CDR1 MNHEY, CDR2 SMNVEV (reference sequence). As DNA, the CDR3 is TGTGCCAGCAGTTTAAAAGGGGGCGCTTGGGTCACTGAAGCTTTCTTT. This translates into CASSLKGGAWVTEAFF.

This chain connects TRBV6-5 to TRBJ2-5; 7 positions agree with TRBD1. After removal of 6 bases from V and 3 bases from J, the junction contained 10 bases not matched to a gene. The germline CDR1 and CDR2 sequences are MNHEY and SVGAGI. The CDR3 contains 15 residues. This chain's CDR3 is CASSHAGTAKETQYF. CDR3 sequence (DNA): TGTGCCAGCAGCCACGCCGGGACAGCGAAAGAGACCCAGTACTTC.

This clone was seen a few times. The chain has TRBV13 and TRBJ1-2; the D gene is possibly TRBD1 (6 bases). The V end lost 6 bases, the J end lost 0 bases, and 11 bases lay between the germline ends. This CDR3 is 14 amino acids long. Looked up from germline, CDR1 is PRHDT and CDR2 is FYEKMQ (reference sequence). The CDR3 sequence: CASRSHRANYGYTF. CDR3 sequence (DNA): TGTGCCAGCAGGTCCCACAGGGCTAACTATGGCTACACCTTC.

The chain uses TRBV5-1 and TRBJ2-1, with 12 bases identical to TRBD1. There are 16 residues in the CDR3. Per germline, CDR1 SGHRS and CDR2 YFSETQ. The ends lost 6 bases at V and 3 bases at J; junction bases unmatched: 7. Here the CDR3 DNA reads TGCGCCAGCACCCCGGGACAGGGGGCGGTCTACAATGAGCAGTTCTTC. Translating it yields CASTPGQGAVYNEQFF.

The gene calls are TRBV28 and TRBJ2-6; 8 bases map to TRBD1. There are 17 residues in the CDR3. Losses at the gene ends were 5 bases for V and 0 bases for J; bases not matched to a gene: 6. Germline V gives CDR1 MDHEN, CDR2 SYDVKM. CDR3 amino acids: CASSKTGASSGANVLTF. CDR3 nucleotide sequence: TGTGCCAGCAGTAAGACAGGGGCCTCCTCTGGGGCCAACGTCCTGACTTTC.